The entry below describes one T cell receptor (beta chain). Its antigen is still unknown. Base qualities are not provided; no much larger clone lies one nucleotide away. These data are taken from a study of Ad26.COV2.S vaccination and SARS-CoV-2 variants (dated by TCRdb to about 2021). Broadly, across the study: Donors in the vaccine arm were drawn from COV1001, a multicentre, randomized, double-blind, placebo-controlled phase I-IIa trial testing Ad26.COV2.S in healthy adults. Ad26.COV2.S was administered intramuscularly at 5 x 10^10 or 1 x 10^11 viral particles, either as a single shot or as two shots given 56 days apart. Sequencing of the TCRbeta repertoire served to evaluate the specificity and breadth of SARS-CoV-2-reactive T cell receptors following Ad26.COV2.S vaccination. A total of about 30 samples were included in the TCR-sequenced set, comprising around 19 Ad26.COV2.S vaccine recipients, 5 placebo recipients and 8 SARS-CoV-2 convalescent individuals. Participants in the trial were split at random into five groups of five each, receiving low-dose or high-dose Ad26.COV2.S once or twice, or else placebo on both occasions. Investigators remained blinded to trial group allocation during experiments and outcome assessment. The full study reports these points: It was noted by the authors that total T cell responses may have been underestimated by the TCR breadth and depth analyses. Compared with placebo recipients, Ad26.COV2.S recipients showed higher spike-specific TCR breadth (P = 0.0014). After vaccination, spike-specific CD8+ and CD4+ T cell responses were reported to show substantial breadth. The study lacked the statistical power to compare responses across vaccine doses or regimens. Non-spike TCR breadth was comparable between vaccine and placebo recipients, consistent with the vaccine containing only spike.

The treatment or condition label corresponds to: over 15 received Ad26.COV2.S at low or high dose, single or two shots; about 5 received placebo; per-sample allocation not given. For vaccine and placebo recipients, repertoires were sequenced using samples collected on day 63 after the first injection. Cohort 1b enrolled 20 to 30 adults aged 18-55 years at a single site in Boston, USA, between 29 July and 7 August 2020. As a vaccine, Ad26.COV2.S was a replication-incompetent adenovirus type 26 vector that expressed a prefusion-stabilized SARS-CoV-2 spike protein derived from the original Wuhan strain. The CDR1 and CDR2 encoded by the germline V gene are KGHDR and SFDVKD. Here V drops 4 bases and J drops 5 bases, and the junction holds 6 bases not matched to any gene. From the cysteine through the phenylalanine, the CDR3 covers 15 amino acids. Of all the DNA, just the CDR3 is kept, 45 bases in frame from base 1.

The immunoSEQ Assay was used to sequence TCRbeta CDR3 regions. After extraction, genomic DNA underwent amplification by bias-controlled multiplex PCR, followed by high-throughput sequencing. Processing in the source paper ran as follows. To quantify the absolute abundance of every unique TCRbeta CDR3 region, sequences were collapsed and filtered. T cell fraction was estimated by normalization of TCRbeta template counts to usable DNA, with usable DNA being measured through amplification of reference genes present in all nucleated cells. Repertoire TCRs were annotated as SARS-CoV-2-specific by exact matching of V gene, CDR3 amino acid sequence and J gene to a known reactive TCR set. The reference SARS-CoV-2 TCR set was derived from MIRA and filtered for enrichment in COVID-19-positive ImmuneCODE repertoires, a step that removed public or cross-reactive TCRs. Using the MIRA antigens, annotated TCRs were further analysed by specific ORF or by position within an ORF. Depth was the summed frequency of annotated unique rearrangements, while breadth was defined as annotated unique rearrangements over total unique productive rearrangements. Group comparisons of TCR breadth used two-sided Wilcoxon rank-sum tests. As stored in TCRdb, this immuneACCESS dataset retains in-frame rearrangements with V and J assigned. A fraction of the clones does not appear; measured against another copy, unresolved V genes explain less than half of the discrepancy, and the remainder lacks a known reason. V and J calls and clone size are as listed in that table; D and trimming were resolved from the DNA. This sample is represented by around 380,000 clones; 75% to 90% of them were singletons. 3% to 3.5% of the sample goes to the ten largest clones.

The sequencing used peripheral blood, collected in a trial of Ad26.COV2.S vaccine versus placebo. The chain is assembled from TRBV24-1 and TRBJ1-2; TRBD1 fits 10 bases in the junction. The TCR was taken from a person between 18 and 59 years old who received the Ad26.COV2.S COVID-19 vaccine or a placebo. The DNA sequence follows: TGTGCCACCAGTGACCCAGGACAGGGGGAATATGGCTACACCTTC. Translation gives CATSDPGQGEYGYTF.